Shown below are 9 T cell receptor beta chains from a single sample sequenced in a study of shared clonotypes between healthy human individuals. The assay was immunoSEQ multiplex PCR, and TCRdb's table has in-frame clones only and misses some. The sample comprises about 520,000 clones, approximately 80% of which are singletons, and about 12% rests with the top ten. The sample consisted of PBMCs. The origin of the receptors is a woman aged 40-49 years in good health. Some clones in this sample may be carry-over from other donors' samples.

The chain employs TRBV11-3 and TRBJ2-1; D gene uncertain. The germline V gene has CDR1 SGHNT and CDR2 YENEEA. The V end lost 0 bases, the J end lost 6 bases, and 12 bases lay between the germline ends. The CDR3 runs to 15 residues. The CDR3 bases are TGTGCCAGCAGCTTAGATAGTCGCCCAACCAATGAGCAGTTCTTC. Its translation is CASSLDSRPTNEQFF.

The chain is built from TRBV30 and TRBJ1-3; a weak D match, TRBD1 (6 bases). Germline V gene lookup returns CDR1 GTSNPN and CDR2 SVGIG (reference sequence). The CDR3 sequence is 14 residues long. Trimming shortened V by 4 bases and J by 3 bases, and 13 bases separated the two germline ends. DNA of the CDR3: TGTGCCTGGACGAACAGGGAGGGTGGAAACACCATATATTTT. Protein product: CAWTNREGGNTIYF.

This clone was counted ten times or more. This sample includes further DNA sequences coding for the same CDR3. The V call is TRBV10-2, the J call TRBJ1-5; no reliable D call. This CDR3 is built from 13 residues. The V and J ends lost 1 base and 4 bases respectively, with 5 bases between them. Germline assignment: CDR1 WSHSY and CDR2 SAAADI. CDR3 sequence (DNA): TGCGCCAGCAGTGAGTGGTTAAATCAGCCCCAGCATTTT. Amino acids: CASSEWLNQPQHF.

The V gene is TRBV6-1, the J gene TRBJ2-7, with 7 bases that match TRBD2. There are 15 residues in the CDR3. Per the germline V gene, CDR1 is MNHNS and CDR2 is SASEGT. The trim removed 5 bases at V and 0 bases at J, leaving 7 bases unmatched. The CDR3 loop reads CASSPSSGRSYEQYF. The CDR3, as DNA: TGTGCCAGCAGTCCATCTAGCGGACGCTCCTACGAGCAGTACTTC.

This clone was picked up a small number of times. CDR3 sequence reads: CASSVAIGAEAFF. DNA of the CDR3: TGTGCCAGCAGCGTAGCTATTGGGGCTGAAGCTTTCTTT. The chain couples TRBV9 to TRBJ1-1; D not resolved. This CDR3 is built from 13 residues. Trimming removed 0 bases at V and 6 bases at J, with 9 bases between. The germline V gene encodes CDR1 SGDLS and CDR2 YYNGEE. Based on the CDR3 plus reference TRBV9 and TRBJ1-1, the full variable domain is DSGVTQTPKHLITATGQRVTLRCSPRSGDLSVYWYQQSLDQGLQFLIQYYNGEERAKGNILERFSAQQFPDLHSELNLSSLELGDSALYFCASSVAIGAEAFFGQGTRLTVV.

V and J are TRBV6-1 and TRBJ2-5; 7 nucleotides agree with TRBD1. Germline CDR1 is MNHNS and CDR2 is SASEGT. The length of the CDR3 is 15 residues. V was pared by 3 bases and J by 5 bases, with 9 bases of the junction left unmatched. The CDR3 protein is CASSDLHTGVETQYF. CDR3 sequence (DNA): TGTGCCAGCAGTGACCTCCACACAGGGGTCGAGACCCAGTACTTC.

The rearrangement links TRBV30 to TRBJ2-1; 8 bases map to TRBD2. Germline V gives CDR1 GTSNPN, CDR2 SVGIG (reference sequence). The trim removed 5 bases at V and 9 bases at J, leaving 9 bases unmatched. The CDR3 is made up of 13 amino acids. CDR3: CAWQSGSGGEQFF. CDR3 in DNA: TGTGCCTGGCAGAGCGGGAGTGGGGGTGAGCAGTTCTTC. The full variable domain, its missing parts supplied by reference TRBV30 and TRBJ2-1, is SQTIHQWPATLVQPVGSPLSLECTVEGTSNPNLYWYRQAAGRGLQLLFYSVGIGQISSEVPQNLSASRPQDRQFILSSKKLLLSDSGFYLCAWQSGSGGEQFFGPGTRLTVL.

The CDR3 bases are TGCAGCGTTTGGGGGAAGGAGACCCAGTACTTC. It encodes CSVWGKETQYF. The genes are TRBV29-1 and TRBJ2-5; D tentatively reads TRBD1 or TRBD2 (5 bases each). This CDR3 has 11 residues. CDR1 SQVTM and CDR2 ANQGSEA come from the germline V gene. Trimming pared 5 bases from V and 5 bases from J, leaving 9 bases between.

This clone is deemed medium-sized. Distinct nucleotide sequences in the sample also encode this CDR3. This rearrangement joins TRBV2 to TRBJ1-1, with a weak D call TRBD1 (5 bases). Germline V gives CDR1 SNHLY, CDR2 FYNNEI. The CDR3 consists of 12 residues. Trimming shortened V by 5 bases and J by 8 bases, and 12 bases separated the two germline ends. In DNA form, the CDR3 reads TGTGCCAGCAGTTTGCAGGGCACCGAAGCTTTCTTT. It codes for CASSLQGTEAFF. The variable domain in full, completed from reference TRBV2 and TRBJ1-1, reads EPEVTQTPSHQVTQMGQEVILRCVPISNHLYFYWYRQILGQKVEFLVSFYNNEISEKSEIFDDQFSVERPDGSNFTLKIRSTKLEDSAMYFCASSLQGTEAFFGQGTRLTVV.